This TCR beta chain was recorded in a study of CD8+ T cells in alopecia areata (dated by TCRdb to about 2018). With regard to the full study: The treated patients took part in an open-label pilot trial in which moderate-to-severe alopecia areata was treated with oral tofacitinib at 5 to 10 mg twice daily. Tofacitinib was administered for 6 to 18 months, and 6 months of follow-up off drug were then conducted to assess delayed response and recurrence. Disease severity in treated patients was measured with the SALT score, which quantifies the percentage of affected scalp surface area. The study used high-throughput TCRbeta sequencing to examine T cell clonal expansion in alopecia areata, in both the C3H/HeJ mouse model and human patients. In humans, TCRbeta sequencing was performed on scalp tissue and on sorted CD4+ and CD8+ peripheral blood T cells from healthy controls and from patients with patchy or totalis/universalis alopecia areata. Biopsies were taken from tofacitinib-treated patients at baseline and at 4 and 24 weeks of treatment, and a later scalp biopsy was taken in several of the tofacitinib-treated patients. Clonality in the scalp was compared among normal scalp (n=4), patchy alopecia areata scalp (n=8), and alopecia totalis/universalis scalp (n=8). RNA was obtained with the PAXgene miRNA kit for fixed scalp, the miRNeasy kit for PBMCs, and the RNeasy kit for mouse skin. Amplification of TCRbeta CDR3 regions was done by immunoSEQ multiplex PCR using 35 Vbeta forward primers and 13 Jbeta reverse primers. Broader findings and caveats from the paper: Because the treated cohort was small and had just a single nonresponder, larger studies are needed to establish links between baseline CD8+ expansion and response. Scalp clonality and the number of expanded CD8+ clones among the top 100 scalp clones were significantly decreased by tofacitinib. During tofacitinib treatment, many expanded lesional clones stuck around in both scalp and blood, and this persistence may partly explain why relapse happens after treatment is stopped. Lesional scalp, especially in alopecia totalis/universalis, showed higher clonality and more expanded CD8+ clones than normal scalp, suggesting antigenic drive. Resident alphabeta T cells in normal human skin are also sequenced, complicating scalp TCR repertoire analysis, unlike mouse skin dominated by gammadelta T cells. Compared with mice, TCR sequences shared between patients were less clear, possibly partly because of HLA diversity across the patient population.

Library construction relied on the immunoSEQ multiplex PCR assay. For TCR sequencing, RNA was extracted from every sample and reverse transcribed into cDNA to serve as template. First-strand cDNA was synthesized with SuperScript III using a 2:1 mix of oligo-dT and random hexamers. A synthetic immune receptor repertoire was used to gauge amplification bias, and whatever bias remained was removed computationally. From the authors' description of their analysis: Raw reads were preprocessed to remove errors, and CDR3 was defined according to IMGT conventions as the region from the conserved cysteine to phenylalanine. Clonality was calculated as 1 minus Shannon entropy normalized by log2 of the number of productive unique TCRs. CD4 or CD8 identity of scalp clones was inferred by cross-referencing scalp TCRbeta sequences with sorted blood CD4 and CD8 repertoires. TCRdb limited this immuneACCESS table to in-frame rearrangements with V and J called. A share of clones is missing; checked studies link under half to unresolved V genes, and the rest is unexplained. Clone size and the V and J calls come from that table; the DNA yielded D and trimming. Here the sample has roughly 200,000 clones; approximately 53% occur a single time. 10% to 14% of the sample comes from the top ten.

Regarding this clone: This clone's antigen is unknown. No per-base quality is available; no much larger clone lies one base away.

The time point label corresponds to: about 25 weeks on oral tofacitinib. The treatment or condition label, read with the paper, signifies: oral pan-JAK inhibitor, 5-10 mg twice daily. Lesional scalp punch biopsies and peripheral blood were collected from alopecia areata patients. After PBMCs were isolated by density centrifugation and stained for CD3, CD4 and CD8, a FACSAria was used to sort CD4+ and CD8+ T cells. The CDR3 numbers 13 residues from cysteine through phenylalanine. The only DNA kept is the CDR3, 39 bases in frame from the first base. In the germline V gene (reference sequence), CDR1 corresponds to MNHEY and CDR2 to SMNVEV. The V end loses 0 bases and the J end loses 2 bases, and a stretch of 4 bases separates them.

The source was CD8+ T cells sorted from blood, collected at week 24, from a patient treated with tofacitinib. This receptor chain uses TRBV27 and TRBJ1-1; no confident D gene assignment can be made. The TCR originated in a human donor with alopecia areata. This receptor has the CDR3 CASSLSANTEAFF. The nucleotide sequence reads as follows: TGTGCCAGCAGTTTATCTGCTAACACTGAAGCTTTCTTT.